Below, 18 T cell receptor beta chains from the same sample are listed, as sequenced in a study of early T cells in non-severe SARS-CoV-2 infection. TCRdb re-called the 5' RACE reads with MiXCR, one entry per CDR3 protein. Of 65,000 to 85,000 distinct CDR3 sequences in the sample, 11% were seen once. Sequenced input: whole blood. These receptor sequences come from an adult who was a healthcare worker with PCR-confirmed SARS-CoV-2 infection or an uninfected control (not recorded which).

The sample holds many counts of this clonotype. V and J are TRBV20-1 and TRBJ1-3, with 9 bases identical to TRBD1. V shed 6 bases and J 0 bases; nucleotides not matched to a gene: 12. The CDR3 has 17 residues. In germline, CDR1 is DFQATT, CDR2 SNEGSKA (reference sequence). CDR3: CSAPGQGSSSSGNTIYF. DNA for the CDR3: TGCAGTGCCCCGGGACAGGGTTCCTCCAGCTCTGGAAACACCATATATTTT.

This clonotype occurred many times. CDR3 region: CASSWLAGGKETQYF. In DNA form, the CDR3 reads TGTGCCAGCAGCTGGCTAGCGGGGGGCAAGGAGACCCAGTACTTC. The chain joins TRBV7-2 to TRBJ2-5; 11 nucleotides match TRBD2. The V gene end was trimmed by 4 bases and the J gene end by 5 bases; junction bases not matched to a gene: 6. The CDR3 is made up of 15 amino acids. Germline V gives CDR1 SGHTA, CDR2 FQGNSA.

The sample holds a few counts of this clonotype. The V call is TRBV24-1, the J call TRBJ1-2, with 8 nucleotides matching TRBD1. This CDR3 has 16 residues. Germline CDR1 is KGHDR and CDR2 is SFDVKD. Unmatched junction bases numbered 7, after V lost 3 bases and J lost 2 bases. The CDR3 here is CATSDPRQGRNYGYTF. The CDR3 DNA reads TGTGCCACCAGTGATCCAAGACAGGGGAGGAACTATGGCTACACCTTC.

The chain has TRBV30 and TRBJ2-7; TRBD2 aligns across 7 bases. This CDR3 is 12 amino acids long. CDR1 is GTSNPN, CDR2 SVGIG, per germline (reference sequence). V gave up 5 bases and J gave up 7 bases; unmatched junction bases: 8. CDR3 DNA: TGTGCCTGGTCCGGGACTACGGGGGAGCAGTACTTC. It yields the protein CAWSGTTGEQYF.

This clonotype was found many times. The chain joins TRBV11-2 to TRBJ2-5; D is undetermined. The CDR3 length is 12 residues. Germline CDR1 reads SGHAT; CDR2 reads FQNNGV. The V and J ends lost 5 bases and 0 bases respectively, with 4 bases between them. DNA of the CDR3: TGTGCCAGCAGCGGGGACCAAGAGACCCAGTACTTC. It is translated as CASSGDQETQYF.

Ten or more counts support this clonotype. J is TRBJ2-1 and V is TRBV7-8; maybe TRBD2 (7 bases). V shed 5 bases and J shed 7 bases, with 18 bases lying between them. CDR3 length: 15 amino acids. Looked up from germline, CDR1 is SGHVS and CDR2 is FQNEAQ. The CDR3: CASSPRARGANEQFF. In nucleotides, the CDR3 is TGTGCCAGCAGCCCCCGGGCCCGGGGGGCAAATGAGCAGTTCTTC.

This clonotype came up many times. This chain joins TRBV11-2 and TRBJ2-1; D is ambiguous. Germline V lookup: CDR1 SGHAT, CDR2 FQNNGV. The CDR3 totals 12 residues. The germline V and J ends were trimmed by 3 bases and 9 bases, with 9 bases remaining between them. CDR3 residues: CASSFDQSEQFF. DNA for the CDR3: TGTGCCAGCAGCTTCGACCAGAGTGAGCAGTTCTTC.

This clonotype was recorded many times. V is TRBV28 and J is TRBJ2-1; D is ambiguous. The V end was cut by 5 bases, the J end by 6 bases, with 14 bases between. Germline CDR1 MDHEN, CDR2 SYDVKM. The CDR3 covers 14 residues. The CDR3: CASSLPTPLNEQFF. As DNA, the CDR3 is TGTGCCAGCAGTCTGCCGACTCCCCTCAATGAGCAGTTCTTC.

Points on this clonotype: Germline is not matched at one junction end, which may reflect a read error. CDR3 nucleotide sequence: TGTGCCAGCAGTTACTCGAACCCCGGGGAGCTGTTTTTT. Translated, it gives CASSYSNPGELFF. The genes are TRBV6-5 and TRBJ2-2; D unclear. The germline gives CDR1 MNHEY, CDR2 SVGAGI. The CDR3 is 13 amino acids.

This clonotype came up many times. The CDR3 reads CASSMRPPALYGYTF. As DNA, the CDR3 is TGTGCCAGTAGTATGCGACCCCCAGCCCTTTATGGCTACACCTTC. V gene TRBV19 combines with J gene TRBJ1-2, with D hard to call. Per the germline V gene, CDR1 is LNHDA and CDR2 is SQIVND (reference sequence). Between the trimmed V and J ends, which lost 3 bases and 5 bases, there was a span of 16 bases. The CDR3 covers 15 residues.

This clonotype has a count of ten or more. The CDR3 spells CASSFGPSLSEQYF. In DNA, the CDR3 is TGTGCCAGCAGTTTTGGTCCTTCCCTCTCCGAGCAGTACTTC. This chain uses TRBV6-2 or TRBV6-3 with TRBJ2-7; D unresolved. Trimming shortened V by 4 bases and J by 6 bases, and 16 bases separated the two germline ends. CDR3 length equals 14 residues. CDR1 is MNHEY and CDR2 is SVGEGT in the germline V gene.

This clonotype was counted only a few times. The V gene is TRBV4-2, the J gene TRBJ2-2, with D unresolved. Between the trimmed V and J ends, which lost 0 bases and 6 bases, there was a span of 11 bases. The CDR3 covers 15 residues. Germline V lookup: CDR1 LGHNA, CDR2 YNFKEQ. As DNA, the CDR3 is TGTGCCAGCAGCCAAGAGGAGAGGCTGGCCGGGGAGCTGTTTTTT. It yields the protein CASSQEERLAGELFF.

This clonotype appeared many times. The CDR3 spells CASSFRQGISGANVLTF. The CDR3 DNA reads TGTGCCAGCAGCTTCCGACAGGGGATCTCTGGGGCCAACGTCCTGACTTTC. The V and J genes are TRBV7-9 and TRBJ2-6, with 8 bases identical to TRBD1. CDR3 size: 17 residues. CDR1 SEHNR and CDR2 FQNEAQ come from the germline V gene (reference sequence). V lost 3 bases to trimming and J lost 0 bases; unmatched junction nucleotides: 4.

V gene TRBV11-3 combines with J gene TRBJ2-4; D is uncertain. CDR1 SGHNT and CDR2 YENEEA come from the germline V gene. Trimming shortened V by 3 bases and J by 5 bases, and 2 bases separated the two germline ends. This CDR3 is built from 11 residues. The chain's CDR3 is CASSFENIQYF. DNA for the CDR3: TGTGCCAGCAGCTTTGAAAACATTCAGTACTTC.

In its sample, this clonotype was seen many times. The V call is TRBV6-6, the J call TRBJ2-5, with TRBD1 identical over 7 bases. CDR3 length: 15 residues. The J segment lost 5 bases and the V segment lost 0 bases, leaving 6 bases of the junction unmatched. Germline V CDR1 and CDR2: MNHNY, SVGAGI (reference sequence). The CDR3 sequence is CASSYSIGGLETQYF. In DNA form, the CDR3 reads TGTGCCAGCAGTTACTCGATAGGGGGCCTGGAGACCCAGTACTTC.

The gene calls are TRBV29-1 and TRBJ2-1, with 7 bases that match TRBD2. Germline CDR1 SQVTM, CDR2 ANQGSEA. V gave up 4 bases and J gave up 10 bases; unmatched junction bases: 4. The CDR3 loop spans 11 amino acids. CDR3 sequence reads: CSVAGAGEQFF. CDR3 DNA: TGCAGCGTTGCGGGAGCGGGGGAGCAGTTCTTC.

The chain carries TRBV9 and TRBJ1-3; perhaps TRBD1 as D (6 bases). The CDR3 contains 15 residues. Germline CDR1 SGDLS, CDR2 YYNGEE. Trimming cost V 0 bases and J 4 bases, with 11 bases left between them. DNA for the CDR3: TGTGCCAGCAGCGTAGACCCAGGGGAGGGAAACACCATATATTTT. Its translation: CASSVDPGEGNTIYF. The whole variable domain, filled in from reference TRBV9 and TRBJ1-3, reads DSGVTQTPKHLITATGQRVTLRCSPRSGDLSVYWYQQSLDQGLQFLIQYYNGEERAKGNILERFSAQQFPDLHSELNLSSLELGDSALYFCASSVDPGEGNTIYFGEGSWLTVV.

This clonotype was seen many times. V gene TRBV10-3 combines with J gene TRBJ2-1, with TRBD2 as a possible D gene (5 bases). Germline CDR1 is ENHRY and CDR2 is SYGVKD. Trimming pared 6 bases from V and 3 bases from J, leaving 9 bases between. This CDR3 is 13 amino acids long. The CDR3 bases are TGTGCCATCAGCCGACTAAGCTACAATGAGCAGTTCTTC. Protein product: CAISRLSYNEQFF.